This T cell receptor beta chain was sequenced in a study of cytomegalovirus exposure and HLA in healthy donors. Across the study: Approximately 170 million T cells yielded more than 90 million unique TCR beta sequences in earlier analysis.

Comment on this clone: Its specificity is not known.

Study-level results: Compared with the roughly 670-donor mean, an Asian-associated ancestry cluster reportedly had fewer N-insertions, according to a later analysis. Researchers catalogued some 160 TCR beta chains as cytomegalovirus-associated. Using a false discovery rate of 0.05, a later analysis showed that 16,951 TCR beta sequences were associated with HLA alleles.

The trim removed 3 bases at V and 6 bases at J, leaving 4 bases unmatched. Germline lookup yields CDR1 SGDLS and CDR2 YYNGEE. The length of the CDR3 is 14 residues. 60 Vbeta and 13 Jbeta primers were used in PCR. Clones were sequenced by immunoSEQ multiplex PCR, and TCRdb holds only the in-frame ones, with some missing. Of over 100,000 clones in the sample, 77% are singletons; the top ten hold approximately 11%. Sequencing was carried out using PBMCs. The rearrangement uses TRBV9 and TRBJ2-1, with TRBD2 matching 9 bases. The TCR sequence derives from a man aged 40-55 years in good health and CMV-seropositive. The CDR3 region has the DNA TGTGCCAGCAGCGGGCCGGGACTAGCCAATGAGCAGTTCTTC. It yields the protein CASSGPGLANEQFF.